This record looks at one TCR beta chain sequence and its context. One end of the junction varies from germline; a read error may be responsible. The data derive from a study of T cell changes during pregnancy in multiple sclerosis. Germline V lookup: CDR1 SSHAT, CDR2 FNYEAQ (reference sequence). CDR3 length: 13 amino acids. TCRdb's table, derived via immunoSEQ multiplex PCR, lists solely in-frame clones and lacks some. Of about 39,000 clones in the sample, 90% to 95% were seen once. This sequence was found in a female donor with multiple sclerosis, enrolled in a pregnancy study. Sequences were derived from CD4+ T cells from peripheral blood mononuclear cells, sampled after pregnancy. The V and J genes are TRBV7-7 and TRBJ1-3; possible D gene TRBD1, 6 bases. CDR3 amino acids: CASSSGAGNTIYF. CDR3 nucleotides: TGTGCTAGCAGTTCAGGGGCTGGAAACACCATATATTTT.